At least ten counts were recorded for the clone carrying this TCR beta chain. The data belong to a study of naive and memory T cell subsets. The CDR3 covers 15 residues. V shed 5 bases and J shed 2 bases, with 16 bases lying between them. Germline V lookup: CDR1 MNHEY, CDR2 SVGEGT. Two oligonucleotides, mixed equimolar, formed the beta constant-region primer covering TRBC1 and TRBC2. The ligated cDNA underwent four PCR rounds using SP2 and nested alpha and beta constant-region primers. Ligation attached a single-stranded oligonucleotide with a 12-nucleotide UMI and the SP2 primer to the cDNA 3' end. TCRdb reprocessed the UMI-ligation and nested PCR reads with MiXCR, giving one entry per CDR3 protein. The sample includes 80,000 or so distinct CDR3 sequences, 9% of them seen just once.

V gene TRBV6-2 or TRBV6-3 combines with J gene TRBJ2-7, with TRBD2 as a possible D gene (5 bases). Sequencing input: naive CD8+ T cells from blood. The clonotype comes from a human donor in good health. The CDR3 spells CASSQPRDRAYEQYF. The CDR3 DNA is TGTGCCAGCAGTCAACCCCGGGATAGAGCCTACGAGCAGTACTTC.